This is a list of T cell receptor beta chains from one sample in a study of T cells in Graves' hyperthyroidism and ophthalmopathy. A single record per CDR3 protein comes from TCRdb applying MiXCR to the multiplex PCR reads. This table holds 250,000 to 400,000 distinct CDR3 sequences, approximately 15% found once. The sequencing sample was made of blood. The receptors were sampled from a middle-aged woman with Graves' ophthalmopathy. CDR3s include the opening cysteine and the closing phenylalanine or tryptophan. The order of the fields is clone size, J gene, V gene, CDR3 protein. The size field is filled for only some rows; it gives once, few, many or a size class.

clone size: many; J gene: TRBJ1-1; V gene: TRBV6-1; CDR3 protein: CASSEGGGYTEAFF
clone size: many; J gene: TRBJ2-3; V gene: TRBV7-2; CDR3 protein: CASSTGWALGPDTQYF
clone size: many; J gene: TRBJ2-2; V gene: TRBV20-1; CDR3 protein: CSARDSYTGELFF
clone size: many; J gene: TRBJ2-1; V gene: TRBV7-8; CDR3 protein: CASSLSPSRYYNEQFF
clone size: many; J gene: TRBJ2-3; V gene: TRBV28; CDR3 protein: CASSLSAEGLDTQYF
clone size: -; J gene: TRBJ1-2; V gene: TRBV28; CDR3 protein: CAAGAGNYGYTF
clone size: few; J gene: TRBJ1-1; V gene: TRBV4-2; CDR3 protein: CASSYRVAGTEAFF
clone size: -; J gene: TRBJ2-1; V gene: TRBV5-1; CDR3 protein: CASSSRTGIDNEQFF
clone size: few; J gene: TRBJ2-3; V gene: TRBV30; CDR3 protein: CAWSFGGGTDTQYF
clone size: few; J gene: TRBJ2-1; V gene: TRBV18; CDR3 protein: CASSPFARDQFF
clone size: -; J gene: TRBJ2-5; V gene: TRBV5-5; CDR3 protein: CASSLAGGSPLQETQYF
clone size: few; J gene: TRBJ2-2; V gene: TRBV4-1; CDR3 protein: CASSHFDRTGELFF
clone size: few; J gene: TRBJ1-2; V gene: TRBV14; CDR3 protein: CASSLVDEGLRYGYTF
clone size: -; J gene: TRBJ2-1; V gene: TRBV7-9; CDR3 protein: CASSLGSLSVALAGLGEQFF
clone size: many; J gene: TRBJ2-3; V gene: TRBV24-1; CDR3 protein: CATSRTGGSTDTQYF
clone size: many; J gene: TRBJ2-1; V gene: TRBV20-1; CDR3 protein: CSASGLVVGGRIYNEQFF
clone size: -; J gene: TRBJ2-1; V gene: TRBV4-1; CDR3 protein: CASSRGPRNEQFF
clone size: many; J gene: TRBJ2-7; V gene: TRBV29-1; CDR3 protein: CSRWPAGFTYEQYF
clone size: many; J gene: TRBJ1-1; V gene: TRBV20-1; CDR3 protein: CSARGYRENTEAFF
clone size: few; J gene: TRBJ2-7; V gene: TRBV19; CDR3 protein: CASSIGDRETYEQYF
clone size: few; J gene: TRBJ1-1; V gene: TRBV12-3/TRBV12-4; CDR3 protein: CASSLAGRGTEAFF
clone size: many; J gene: TRBJ1-1; V gene: TRBV11-2; CDR3 protein: CASSLDLRGEAFF
clone size: many; J gene: TRBJ1-4; V gene: TRBV27; CDR3 protein: CASSGRGRKGGEKLFF
clone size: many; J gene: TRBJ2-4; V gene: TRBV7-2; CDR3 protein: CATGISGGIRKNIQYF
clone size: many; J gene: TRBJ1-5; V gene: TRBV28; CDR3 protein: CASSARGRVHF
clone size: many; J gene: TRBJ1-5; V gene: TRBV6-1; CDR3 protein: CASSVRTASNQPQHF
clone size: -; J gene: TRBJ2-2; V gene: TRBV5-1; CDR3 protein: CASSRTGGARTGELFF
clone size: many; J gene: TRBJ2-1; V gene: TRBV6-1; CDR3 protein: CASSGHREPSYNEQFF
clone size: -; J gene: TRBJ2-1; V gene: TRBV24-1; CDR3 protein: CATSDLDSRGRFF
clone size: many; J gene: TRBJ1-1; V gene: TRBV28; CDR3 protein: CASSVQGGHTEAFF
clone size: many; J gene: TRBJ2-1; V gene: TRBV12-3/TRBV12-4; CDR3 protein: CASSLSSWNEQFF
clone size: -; J gene: TRBJ2-1; V gene: TRBV20-1; CDR3 protein: CSARAGGRGNEQFF
clone size: -; J gene: TRBJ1-6; V gene: TRBV7-9; CDR3 protein: CASSSDDRGLINSPLHF
clone size: many; J gene: TRBJ2-4; V gene: TRBV20-1; CDR3 protein: CSARLAGAVNIQYF
clone size: few; J gene: TRBJ2-1; V gene: TRBV2; CDR3 protein: CASSTPEGRSYNEQFF
clone size: few; J gene: TRBJ2-7; V gene: TRBV12-3/TRBV12-4; CDR3 protein: CASQGGHEQYF
clone size: many; J gene: TRBJ1-1; V gene: TRBV2; CDR3 protein: CASSESGGVGTEAFF
clone size: -; J gene: TRBJ1-4; V gene: TRBV7-9; CDR3 protein: CASSRQGPATNEKLFF
clone size: few; J gene: TRBJ2-2; V gene: TRBV13; CDR3 protein: CASSVRLAGGPTGELFF
clone size: few; J gene: TRBJ2-5; V gene: TRBV20-1; CDR3 protein: CSARGPSGETQYF
clone size: many; J gene: TRBJ2-7; V gene: TRBV6-1; CDR3 protein: CASRLLTYEQYF
clone size: many; J gene: TRBJ1-1; V gene: TRBV7-2; CDR3 protein: CASSLFGGTGAFF
clone size: many; J gene: TRBJ2-5; V gene: TRBV20-1; CDR3 protein: CSALAFGGETQYF
clone size: many; J gene: TRBJ2-5; V gene: TRBV6-5; CDR3 protein: CASSYYFAGQETQYF
clone size: -; J gene: TRBJ2-7; V gene: TRBV29-1; CDR3 protein: CSALLAEGYEQYF
clone size: many; J gene: TRBJ1-5; V gene: TRBV2; CDR3 protein: CASSDSRVQPQHF
clone size: -; J gene: TRBJ2-7; V gene: TRBV20-1; CDR3 protein: CSARDDKTSYEQYF
clone size: -; J gene: TRBJ2-3; V gene: TRBV14; CDR3 protein: CASRKWISGQATDTQYF
clone size: many; J gene: TRBJ1-1; V gene: TRBV12-3/TRBV12-4; CDR3 protein: CASSLTVLREAFF
clone size: few; J gene: TRBJ2-7; V gene: TRBV3-1; CDR3 protein: CASSPPGSYREQYF
clone size: -; J gene: TRBJ2-3; V gene: TRBV7-9; CDR3 protein: CASSLRGGSTDTQYF
clone size: many; J gene: TRBJ2-3; V gene: TRBV20-1; CDR3 protein: CSARTSGESTGTQYF
clone size: many; J gene: TRBJ2-1; V gene: TRBV6-1; CDR3 protein: CASGGRKGNEQFF
clone size: few; J gene: TRBJ2-1; V gene: TRBV5-1; CDR3 protein: CASSIGGASSYNEQFF
clone size: -; J gene: TRBJ2-2; V gene: TRBV11-3; CDR3 protein: CASSLDRYTRELFF
clone size: -; J gene: TRBJ2-4; V gene: TRBV5-1; CDR3 protein: CASSLESTVKNIQYF
clone size: few; J gene: TRBJ1-2; V gene: TRBV29-1; CDR3 protein: CSVVAQSYGYTF
clone size: many; J gene: TRBJ2-7; V gene: TRBV11-2; CDR3 protein: CASSLEQGYEQYF
clone size: many; J gene: TRBJ2-3; V gene: TRBV28; CDR3 protein: CASSLSSGGRRADTQYF
clone size: few; J gene: TRBJ2-5; V gene: TRBV4-1; CDR3 protein: CASSQEMGRTSGRAKETQYF